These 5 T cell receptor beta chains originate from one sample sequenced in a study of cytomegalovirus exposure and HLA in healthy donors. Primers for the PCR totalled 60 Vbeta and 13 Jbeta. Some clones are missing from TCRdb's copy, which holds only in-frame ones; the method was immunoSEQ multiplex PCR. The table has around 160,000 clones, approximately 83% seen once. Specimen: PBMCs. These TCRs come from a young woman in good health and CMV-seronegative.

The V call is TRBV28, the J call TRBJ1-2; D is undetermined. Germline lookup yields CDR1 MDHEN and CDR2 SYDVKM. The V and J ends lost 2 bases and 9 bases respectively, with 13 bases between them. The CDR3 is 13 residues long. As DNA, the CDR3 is TGTGCCAGCAGTTTAAACACCAAAACCCGCTACACCTTC. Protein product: CASSLNTKTRYTF.

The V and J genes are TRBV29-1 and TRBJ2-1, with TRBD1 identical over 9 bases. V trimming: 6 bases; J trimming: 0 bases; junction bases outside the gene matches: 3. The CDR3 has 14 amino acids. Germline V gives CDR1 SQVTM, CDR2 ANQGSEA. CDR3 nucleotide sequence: TGCAGCGTCGACAGGGGGGACTCCTACAATGAGCAGTTCTTC. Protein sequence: CSVDRGDSYNEQFF.

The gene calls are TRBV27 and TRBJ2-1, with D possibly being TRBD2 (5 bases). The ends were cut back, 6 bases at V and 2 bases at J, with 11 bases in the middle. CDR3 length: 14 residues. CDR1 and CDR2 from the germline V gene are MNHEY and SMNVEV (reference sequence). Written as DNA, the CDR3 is TGTGCCAGCAGGGAGGTGCAGGCCTACAATGAGCAGTTCTTC. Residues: CASREVQAYNEQFF.

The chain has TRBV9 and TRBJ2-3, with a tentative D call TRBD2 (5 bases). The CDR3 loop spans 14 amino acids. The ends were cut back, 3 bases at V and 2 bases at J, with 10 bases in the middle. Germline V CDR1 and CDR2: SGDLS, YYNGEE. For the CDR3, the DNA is TGTGCCAGCAGCGGAGCGGACTTCACAGATACGCAGTATTTT. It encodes CASSGADFTDTQYF.

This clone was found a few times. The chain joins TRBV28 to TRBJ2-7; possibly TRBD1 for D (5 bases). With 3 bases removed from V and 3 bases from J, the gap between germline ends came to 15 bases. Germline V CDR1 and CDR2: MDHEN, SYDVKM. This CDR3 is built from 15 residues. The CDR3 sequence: CASSLAGFSLYEQYF. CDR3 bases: TGTGCCAGCAGTTTGGCAGGGTTCTCTCTCTACGAGCAGTACTTC.